Sequencing of this T cell receptor (beta chain) was carried out in a study of tumor and adjacent non-tumor tissue in lung cancer. Findings and limits, study-wide: Higher tumor TCR diversity was associated with shorter survival. Tumor repertoires had a smaller top 100 clone share than normal lung.

Comment on this clonotype: Its antigen is still unknown. This sequence may be a read error, since a much larger clone differs from it by one base.

This sample's RNA came from whole unsorted tissue. Three rounds of nested PCR, following a modified ARM-PCR protocol, produced the TCRbeta library. TCRdb re-derived calls from the multiplex PCR reads in MiXCR, one entry per CDR3 protein. The table shows 76,000 or so distinct CDR3 sequences, with 55% to 70% occurring only once. The material sequenced was lung tumor tissue. The clonotype comes from a woman aged 70-85 years with non-small cell lung cancer.

The DNA for the CDR3 is TGCGCCAGCAGCTCTCTCGACAGGTATGACGAGCAGTACTTC. Translating gives CASSSLDRYDEQYF. The chain links TRBV5-1 to TRBJ2-7; tentatively, D is TRBD1 (6 bases). The germline CDR1 and CDR2 sequences are SGHRS and YFSETQ. V gave up 3 bases and J gave up 5 bases, with 15 bases separating them. The CDR3 totals 14 residues.